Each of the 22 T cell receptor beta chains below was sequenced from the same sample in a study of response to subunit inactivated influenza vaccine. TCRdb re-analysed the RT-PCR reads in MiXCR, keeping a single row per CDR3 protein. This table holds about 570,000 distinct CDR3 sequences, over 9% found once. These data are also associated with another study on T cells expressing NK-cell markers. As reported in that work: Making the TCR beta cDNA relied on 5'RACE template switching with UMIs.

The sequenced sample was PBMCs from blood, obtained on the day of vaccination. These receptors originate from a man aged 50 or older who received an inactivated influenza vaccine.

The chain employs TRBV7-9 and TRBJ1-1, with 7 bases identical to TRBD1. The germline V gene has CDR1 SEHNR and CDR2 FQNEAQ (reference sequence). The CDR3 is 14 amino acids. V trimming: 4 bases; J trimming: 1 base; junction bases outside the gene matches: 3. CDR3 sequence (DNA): TGTGCCAGCAGCTACAGACAGGGGAACACTGAAGCTTTCTTT. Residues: CASSYRQGNTEAFF. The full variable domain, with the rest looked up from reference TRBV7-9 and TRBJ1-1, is DTGVSQNPRHKITKRGQNVTFRCDPISEHNRLYWYRQTLGQGPEFLTYFQNEAQLEKSRLLSDRFSAERPKGSFSTLEIQRTEQGDSAMYLCASSYRQGNTEAFFGQGTRLTVV.

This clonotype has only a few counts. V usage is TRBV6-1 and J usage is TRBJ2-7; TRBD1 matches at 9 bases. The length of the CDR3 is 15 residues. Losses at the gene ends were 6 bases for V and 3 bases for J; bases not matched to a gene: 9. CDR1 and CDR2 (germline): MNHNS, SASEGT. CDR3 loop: CASSDQGTGFYEQYF. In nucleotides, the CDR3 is TGTGCCAGCAGCGACCAGGGGACAGGGTTCTACGAGCAGTACTTC.

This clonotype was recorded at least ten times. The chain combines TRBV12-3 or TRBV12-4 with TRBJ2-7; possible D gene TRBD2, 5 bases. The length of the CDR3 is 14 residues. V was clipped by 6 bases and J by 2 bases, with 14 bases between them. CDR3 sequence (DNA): TGTGCCAGCAGCTTCTCCGGGATCCCCTACGAGCAGTACTTC. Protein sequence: CASSFSGIPYEQYF.

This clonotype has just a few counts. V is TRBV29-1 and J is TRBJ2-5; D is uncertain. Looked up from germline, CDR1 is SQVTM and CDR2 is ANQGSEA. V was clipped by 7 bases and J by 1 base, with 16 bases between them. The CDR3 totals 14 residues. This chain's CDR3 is CSGSRVGIQETQYF. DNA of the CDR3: TGCAGCGGGAGTAGGGTTGGAATCCAAGAGACCCAGTACTTC.

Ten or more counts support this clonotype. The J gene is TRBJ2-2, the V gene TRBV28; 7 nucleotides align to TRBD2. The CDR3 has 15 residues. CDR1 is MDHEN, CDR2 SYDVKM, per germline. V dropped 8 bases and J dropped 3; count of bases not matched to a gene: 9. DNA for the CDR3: TGTGCCAGCCGCGAGGGAGGGGCCTACACCGGGGAGCTGTTTTTT. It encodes CASREGGAYTGELFF.

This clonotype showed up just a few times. CDR3 nucleotides: TGCGCCAGCAGCCAAGGGTACGGGGAGCTGTTTTTT. Encoded protein: CASSQGYGELFF. The chain recombines TRBV4-3 with TRBJ2-2, with D unclear. This CDR3 spans 12 amino acids. V was pared by 1 base and J by 7 bases, with 4 bases between. Germline CDR1 LGHNA, CDR2 YSLEER.

In DNA form, the CDR3 reads TGCGCCAGCAGCTGGGGACAGGGGTCCCAAGAGACCCAGTACTTC. It specifies CASSWGQGSQETQYF. V gene TRBV5-1 combines with J gene TRBJ2-5; TRBD1 matches at 10 bases. The CDR3 consists of 15 residues. Germline V lookup: CDR1 SGHRS, CDR2 YFSETQ. V lost 3 bases, J lost 1 base, and 3 bases stayed unmatched. The full variable domain, in which reference TRBV5-1 and TRBJ2-5 provide the parts outside the CDR3, is KAGVTQTPRYLIKTRGQQVTLSCSPISGHRSVSWYQQTPGQGLQFLFEYFSETQRNKGNFPGRFSGRQFSNSRSEMNVSTLELGDSALYLCASSWGQGSQETQYFGPGTRLLVL.

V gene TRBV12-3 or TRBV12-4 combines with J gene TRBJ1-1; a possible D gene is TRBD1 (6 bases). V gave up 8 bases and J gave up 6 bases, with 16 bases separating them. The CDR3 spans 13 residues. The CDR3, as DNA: TGTGCCAGCCCCCGAGGGGGACAAGCTGAAGCTTTCTTT. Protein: CASPRGGQAEAFF.

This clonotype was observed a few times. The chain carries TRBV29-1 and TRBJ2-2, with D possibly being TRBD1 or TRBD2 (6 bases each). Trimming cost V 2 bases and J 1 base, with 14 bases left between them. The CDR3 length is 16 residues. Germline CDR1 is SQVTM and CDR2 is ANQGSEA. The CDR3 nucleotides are TGCAGCGTTGAACTGCGGGAACAGGGGAACACCGGGGAGCTGTTTTTT. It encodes CSVELREQGNTGELFF.

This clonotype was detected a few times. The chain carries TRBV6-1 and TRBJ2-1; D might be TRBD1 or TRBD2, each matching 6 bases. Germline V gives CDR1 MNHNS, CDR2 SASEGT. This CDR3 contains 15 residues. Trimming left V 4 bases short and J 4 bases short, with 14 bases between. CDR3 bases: TGTGCCAGCAGTGTAATGGGGGGCCGATACAATGAGCAGTTCTTC. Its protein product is CASSVMGGRYNEQFF.

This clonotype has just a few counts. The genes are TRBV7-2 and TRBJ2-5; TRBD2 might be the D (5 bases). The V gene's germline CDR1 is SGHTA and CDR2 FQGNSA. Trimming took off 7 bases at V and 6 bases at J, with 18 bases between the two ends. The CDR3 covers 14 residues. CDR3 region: CASIDRGNTKTQYF. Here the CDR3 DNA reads TGTGCCAGCATAGACCGAGGGAACACAAAGACCCAGTACTTC.

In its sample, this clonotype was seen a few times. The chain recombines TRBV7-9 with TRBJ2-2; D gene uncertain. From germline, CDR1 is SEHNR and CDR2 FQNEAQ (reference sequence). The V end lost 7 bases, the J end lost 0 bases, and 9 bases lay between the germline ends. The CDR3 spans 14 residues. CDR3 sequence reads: CASTQWTNTGELFF. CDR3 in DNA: TGTGCCAGCACCCAATGGACGAACACCGGGGAGCTGTTTTTT. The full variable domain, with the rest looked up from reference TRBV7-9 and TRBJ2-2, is DTGVSQNPRHKITKRGQNVTFRCDPISEHNRLYWYRQTLGQGPEFLTYFQNEAQLEKSRLLSDRFSAERPKGSFSTLEIQRTEQGDSAMYLCASTQWTNTGELFFGEGSRLTVL.

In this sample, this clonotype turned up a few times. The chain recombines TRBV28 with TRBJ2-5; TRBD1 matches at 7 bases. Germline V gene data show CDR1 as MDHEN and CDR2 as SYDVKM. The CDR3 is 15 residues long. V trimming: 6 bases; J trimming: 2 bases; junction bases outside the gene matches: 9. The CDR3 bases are TGTGCCAGCAGCGAACGGGACAGCCCTCAAGAGACCCAGTACTTC. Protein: CASSERDSPQETQYF.

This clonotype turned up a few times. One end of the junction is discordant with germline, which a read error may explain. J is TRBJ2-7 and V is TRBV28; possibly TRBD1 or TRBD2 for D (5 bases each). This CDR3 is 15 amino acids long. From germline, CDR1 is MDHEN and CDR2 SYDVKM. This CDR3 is CASSFGGPTSHEQYF. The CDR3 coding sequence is TGTGCCAGCAGTTTTGGGGGACCTACCTCCCACGAGCAGTACTTC.

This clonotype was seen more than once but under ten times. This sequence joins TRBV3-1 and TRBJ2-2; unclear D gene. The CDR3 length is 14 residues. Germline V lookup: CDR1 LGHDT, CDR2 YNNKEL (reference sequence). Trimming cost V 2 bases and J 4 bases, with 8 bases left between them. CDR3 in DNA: TGTGCCAGCAGCCAAATGGGAACCACCGGGGAGCTGTTTTTT. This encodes CASSQMGTTGELFF.

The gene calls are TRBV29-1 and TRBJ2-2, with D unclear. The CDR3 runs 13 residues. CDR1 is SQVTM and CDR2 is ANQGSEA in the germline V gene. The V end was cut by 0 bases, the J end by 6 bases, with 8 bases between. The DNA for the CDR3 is TGCAGCGTTGAAGACCTAGTCCCCGGGGAGCTGTTTTTT. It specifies CSVEDLVPGELFF.

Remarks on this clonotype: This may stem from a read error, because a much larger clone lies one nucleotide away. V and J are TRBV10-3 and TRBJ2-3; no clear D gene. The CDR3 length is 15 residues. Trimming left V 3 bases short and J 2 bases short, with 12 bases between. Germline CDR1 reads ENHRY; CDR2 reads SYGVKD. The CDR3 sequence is CAISDAGHYTDTQYF. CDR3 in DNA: TGTGCCATCAGTGATGCTGGTCATTACACAGATACGCAGTATTTT.

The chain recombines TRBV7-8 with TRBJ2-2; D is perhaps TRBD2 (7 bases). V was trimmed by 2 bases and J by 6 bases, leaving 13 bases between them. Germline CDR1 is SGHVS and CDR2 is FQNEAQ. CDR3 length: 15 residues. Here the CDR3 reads CASSLNRGGAGELFF. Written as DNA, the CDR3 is TGTGCCAGCAGCTTAAATAGGGGGGGGGCCGGGGAGCTGTTTTTT. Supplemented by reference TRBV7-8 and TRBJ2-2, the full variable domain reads GAGVSQSPRYKVAKRGQDVALRCDPISGHVSLFWYQQALGQGPEFLTYFQNEAQLDKSGLPSDRFFAERPEGSVSTLKIQRTQQEDSAVYLCASSLNRGGAGELFFGEGSRLTVL.

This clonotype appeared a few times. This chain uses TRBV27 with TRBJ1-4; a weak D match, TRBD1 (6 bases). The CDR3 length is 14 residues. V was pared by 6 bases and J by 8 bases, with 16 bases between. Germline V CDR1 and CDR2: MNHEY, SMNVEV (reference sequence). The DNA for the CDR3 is TGTGCCAGCAGACCCCCGGGGGCGAGAGAAAAACTGTTTTTT. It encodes CASRPPGAREKLFF. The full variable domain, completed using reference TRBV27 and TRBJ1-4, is EAQVTQNPRYLITVTGKKLTVTCSQNMNHEYMSWYRQDPGLGLRQIYYSMNVEVTDKGDVPEGYKVSRKEKRNFPLILESPSPNQTSLYFCASRPPGAREKLFFGSGTQLSVL.

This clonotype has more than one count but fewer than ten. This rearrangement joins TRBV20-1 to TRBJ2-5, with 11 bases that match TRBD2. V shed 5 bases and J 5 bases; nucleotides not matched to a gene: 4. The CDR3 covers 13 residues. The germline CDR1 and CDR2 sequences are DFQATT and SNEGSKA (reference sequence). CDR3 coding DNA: TGCAGTGCTCCAATAGCGGGGGGGGAGACCCAGTACTTC. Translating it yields CSAPIAGGETQYF.

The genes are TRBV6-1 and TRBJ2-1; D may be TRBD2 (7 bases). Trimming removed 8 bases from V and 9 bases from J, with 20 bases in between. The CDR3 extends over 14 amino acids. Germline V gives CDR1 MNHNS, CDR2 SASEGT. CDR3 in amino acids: CASYSGEGGVEQFF. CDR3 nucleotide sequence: TGTGCCAGCTATTCAGGCGAAGGGGGGGTTGAGCAGTTCTTC.

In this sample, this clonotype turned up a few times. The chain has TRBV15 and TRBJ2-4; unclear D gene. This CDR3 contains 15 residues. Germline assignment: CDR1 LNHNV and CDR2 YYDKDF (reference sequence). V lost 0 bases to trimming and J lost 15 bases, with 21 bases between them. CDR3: CATSRDLTTTSQRYF. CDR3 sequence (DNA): TGTGCCACCAGCAGAGATCTTACCACGACGTCCCAGAGGTACTTC.